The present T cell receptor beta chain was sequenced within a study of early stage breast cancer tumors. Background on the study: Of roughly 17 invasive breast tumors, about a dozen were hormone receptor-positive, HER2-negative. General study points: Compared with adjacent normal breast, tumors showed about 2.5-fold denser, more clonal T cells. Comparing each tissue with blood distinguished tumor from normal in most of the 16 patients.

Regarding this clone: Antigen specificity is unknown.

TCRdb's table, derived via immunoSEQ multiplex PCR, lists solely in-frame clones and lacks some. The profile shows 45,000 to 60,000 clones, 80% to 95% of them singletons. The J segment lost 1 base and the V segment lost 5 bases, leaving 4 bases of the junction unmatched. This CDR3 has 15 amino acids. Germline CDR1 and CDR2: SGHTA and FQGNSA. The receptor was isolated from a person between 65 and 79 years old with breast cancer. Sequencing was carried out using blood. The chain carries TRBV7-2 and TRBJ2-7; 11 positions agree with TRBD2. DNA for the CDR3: TGTGCCAGCAGCCAGAGACTAGCGGGATCCTACGAGCAGTACTTC. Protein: CASSQRLAGSYEQYF.